The rows below give T cell receptor beta chains drawn from one sample of a study of T cells in Graves' hyperthyroidism and ophthalmopathy. TCRdb recomputed calls from the multiplex PCR reads with MiXCR, one row per CDR3 protein. The sample shows hundreds of thousands of distinct CDR3 sequences, around a sixth of them seen only once. What was sequenced was blood. These receptors all stem from a young woman with Graves' hyperthyroidism. Both conserved end residues are part of each CDR3. The D gene is left open where the match is weak. A clone size is listed for some rows: how often the clone was seen (once, few, many), or a class if it is expanded.

d_call	v_call	clone_size	j_call	cdr3_nt	cdr3_aa
TRBD2	TRBV7-2	many	TRBJ2-3	TGTGCCAGCAGCCCTACAGGACTAGCTTCAGATACGCAGTATTTT	CASSPTGLASDTQYF
-	TRBV7-2	many	TRBJ2-7	TGTGCCAGCAGCTTAGTTGGGGGGAGGACCGTCCCTCTCTACGAGCAGTACTTC	CASSLVGGRTVPLYEQYF
-	TRBV3-1	many	TRBJ2-1	TGTGCCAGCAGCCCCCACTATGTTCCCAATGAGCAGTTCTTC	CASSPHYVPNEQFF
TRBD1	TRBV12-3/TRBV12-4	many	TRBJ2-2	TGTGCCAGCAGCTTAGCTGACCGGGACAGCTTTTCTTACGGGGAGCTGTTTTTT	CASSLADRDSFSYGELFF
TRBD2	TRBV15	-	TRBJ2-1	TGTGCCACCAGCAGAGATCGGGGGGGGCCAGGGGTAAATGAGCAGTTCTTC	CATSRDRGGPGVNEQFF
TRBD2	TRBV15	-	TRBJ2-7	TGTGCCACCAGCGCCGGGGGTCTAGCGGGAGTGGAGGGGAAGTACTTC	CATSAGGLAGVEGKYF
-	TRBV28	many	TRBJ2-7	TGTGCCAGCAGTTTCGGCAGGACCTACGAGCAGTACTTC	CASSFGRTYEQYF
-	TRBV12-3/TRBV12-4	many	TRBJ1-2	TGTGCCAGCAGTCACGGACGGGGCGGCTACACCTTC	CASSHGRGGYTF
-	TRBV5-8	-	TRBJ2-7	TGTGCCAGCAGCCTGGCTTCAGCGTCCTCCTACGAGCAGTACTTC	CASSLASASSYEQYF
TRBD1	TRBV27	many	TRBJ1-6	TGTGCCAGCTCCCGCCGGGACAGCTATAATTCACCCCTCCACTTT	CASSRRDSYNSPLHF
-	TRBV6-1	many	TRBJ1-1	TGTGCCAGCAGTACGGTGGGACAGAACACTGAAGCTTTCTTT	CASSTVGQNTEAFF
TRBD1	TRBV5-1	many	TRBJ2-7	TGCGCCAGCACCGAAGGGGGCCTCCTCCCCTACGAGCAGTACTTC	CASTEGGLLPYEQYF
-	TRBV12-3/TRBV12-4	many	TRBJ2-7	TGTGCCAGCGGACCGGGGAGGTCCTACGAGCAGTACTTC	CASGPGRSYEQYF
TRBD2	TRBV20-1	many	TRBJ2-7	TGCAGTGCTAGTAATGAGCGGGGACTAAGCTCCTACGAGCAGTACTTC	CSASNERGLSSYEQYF
TRBD2	TRBV3-1	many	TRBJ2-5	TGTGCCAGCAGCTTGCGACTAGCGGGAAGAGAGACCCAGTACTTC	CASSLRLAGRETQYF
-	TRBV6-1	many	TRBJ2-1	TGTGCCAGCAGTGCGGCCACCTACAATGAGCAGTTCTTC	CASSAATYNEQFF
-	TRBV9	many	TRBJ1-1	TGTGCCAGCAGTAGACTCGGGTCGAACACTGAAGCTTTCTTT	CASSRLGSNTEAFF
-	TRBV4-1	few	TRBJ2-4	TGCGCCAGCAGCCTTCAGGACAGTTCAAGGAGAAACATTCAGTACTTC	CASSLQDSSRRNIQYF
TRBD1	TRBV28	few	TRBJ2-7	TGTGCCAGCAGCCCCCCCGGGGACAGGGTCTACGAGCAGTACTTC	CASSPPGDRVYEQYF
TRBD2	TRBV5-1	many	TRBJ2-1	TGCGCCAGCAGCCCTCCTTCTAGCGGCAATGAGCAGTTCTTC	CASSPPSSGNEQFF
-	TRBV6-2/TRBV6-3	many	TRBJ2-3	TGTGCCAGCAGTATGGCCCTCCGAGATACGCAGTATTTT	CASSMALRDTQYF
-	TRBV3-1	many	TRBJ2-3	TGTGCCAGCAGCCAAGAAGCGGTAGATACGCAGTATTTT	CASSQEAVDTQYF
-	TRBV6-1	many	TRBJ2-2	TGTGCCAGCAGTCACAGGGTCGGGGAGCTGTTTTTT	CASSHRVGELFF
-	TRBV4-1	-	TRBJ2-6	TGCGCCAGCAGCCACCCGACCGCTGTGAGGGCCAACGTCCTGACTTTC	CASSHPTAVRANVLTF
-	TRBV4-1	-	TRBJ1-5	TGCGCCAGCAGCCAAGATCGCCGCGGGGGCTTAGGCAATCAGCCCCAGCATTTT	CASSQDRRGGLGNQPQHF
-	TRBV3-1	-	TRBJ1-2	TGTGCCAGCAGCCAAGCGAGTCAGGACGGTATGGCCTTTGGCTACACCTTC	CASSQASQDGMAFGYTF
TRBD2	TRBV28	many	TRBJ2-5	TGTGCCAGCAGTTCGTCCGCGGCGGGGGTTGAGACCCAGTACTTC	CASSSSAAGVETQYF
-	TRBV4-1	once	TRBJ2-1	TGCGCCAGCAGCCAAGTTATTTCCTACGAGCAGTTCTTC	CASSQVISYEQFF
-	TRBV5-8	few	TRBJ1-6	TGTGCCAGCGGACCGACTGGACAGTCAAATTCACCCCTCCACTTT	CASGPTGQSNSPLHF
-	TRBV9	-	TRBJ2-2	TGTGCCAGCAGCGCCGGGGTAGGCGGGGAGCTGTTTTTT	CASSAGVGGELFF
TRBD1	TRBV13	many	TRBJ2-2	TGTGCCAGCAGCAACCTAGGGGGCGCGAACACCGGGGAGCTGTTTTTT	CASSNLGGANTGELFF
-	TRBV18	many	TRBJ1-2	TGTGCCAGCTCCGTGGGGGCGGACTATGGCTACACCTTC	CASSVGADYGYTF
-	TRBV20-1	many	TRBJ2-2	TGCAGTGCTAGAGGGACGGAAACCGGGGAGCTGTTTTTT	CSARGTETGELFF
TRBD1	TRBV12-3/TRBV12-4	-	TRBJ1-5	TGTGCCAGCGGTCTTTCCGTGACAGGGAATCAGCCCCAGCATTTT	CASGLSVTGNQPQHF
-	TRBV29-1	many	TRBJ1-2	TGCAGCGTTGAAGTGGAAGTCGGGGTGGGCTACACCTTC	CSVEVEVGVGYTF
TRBD2	TRBV6-2/TRBV6-3	few	TRBJ2-5	TGTGCCAGCAGTGGAGGCGGGCTAGCGGGGTTCAGAGAGACCCAGTACTTC	CASSGGGLAGFRETQYF
TRBD1	TRBV7-2	few	TRBJ2-7	TGTGCCAGCAGCTCCGGACAGGGGTGGGACGAGCAGTACTTC	CASSSGQGWDEQYF